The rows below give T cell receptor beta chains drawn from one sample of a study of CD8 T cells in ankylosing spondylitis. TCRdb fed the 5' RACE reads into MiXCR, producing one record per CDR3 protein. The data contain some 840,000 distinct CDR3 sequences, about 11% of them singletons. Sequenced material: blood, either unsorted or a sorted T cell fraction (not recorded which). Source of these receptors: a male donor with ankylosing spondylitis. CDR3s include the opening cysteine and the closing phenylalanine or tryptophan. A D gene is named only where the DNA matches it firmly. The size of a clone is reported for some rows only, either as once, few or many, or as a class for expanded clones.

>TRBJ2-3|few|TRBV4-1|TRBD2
TGCGCCAGCAGCCAAGATCAGGATAGCGGGATTGGAGATACGCAGTATTTT
CASSQDQDSGIGDTQYF
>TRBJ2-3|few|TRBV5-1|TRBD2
TGCGCCAGCAGAGGGACTAGCGGGACTAGCACAGATACGCAGTATTTT
CASRGTSGTSTDTQYF
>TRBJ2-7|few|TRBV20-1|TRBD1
TGCAGTGCACCCGGCAGGGACAGGGGGTTTCACGAGCAGTACTTC
CSAPGRDRGFHEQYF
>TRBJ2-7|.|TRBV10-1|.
TGCGCCAGCAGTGAAGCAGAGGGCCCGTGCGAGCAGTACTTC
CASSEAEGPCEQYF
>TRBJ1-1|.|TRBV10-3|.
TGTGCCATCAGTGAGTCGTTGGGGGTCCGGACTGAAGCTTTCTTT
CAISESLGVRTEAFF
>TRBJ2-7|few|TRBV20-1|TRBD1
TGCAGTGTGTTGGGACAGGGAGGCTACGAGCAGTACTTC
CSVLGQGGYEQYF
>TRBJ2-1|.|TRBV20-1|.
TGCAGTGCTAGAGCATCAAGGACGGGGAAAAAGTTCTTC
CSARASRTGKKFF
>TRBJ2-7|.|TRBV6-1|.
TGTGCCAGCAGCAAACGTCCTCTAGCATCCTACGAGCAGTACTTC
CASSKRPLASYEQYF
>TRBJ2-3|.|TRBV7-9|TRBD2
TGTGCCAGCAGGTCCGGGTGGAGCGGGAGGGCAGATACGCAGTATTTT
CASRSGWSGRADTQYF
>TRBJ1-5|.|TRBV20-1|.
TGCAGTGCTAGCCGGGGGAGGGGCCGTCAGCCCCAGCATTTT
CSASRGRGRQPQHF
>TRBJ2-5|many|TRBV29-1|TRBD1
TGCAGCGTCTCCTGGGGAGACAGGGGTGAGACCCAGTACTTC
CSVSWGDRGETQYF
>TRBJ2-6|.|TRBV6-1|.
TGTGCCAGCAAAATAACGGGACCTGGGGCCAACGTCCTGACTTTC
CASKITGPGANVLTF
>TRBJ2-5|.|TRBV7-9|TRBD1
TGTGCCAGCAGCCGAGAAGACCCGACAGGGTACCAAGAGACCCAGTACTTC
CASSREDPTGYQETQYF
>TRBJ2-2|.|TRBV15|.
TGTGCCACCAGCAGAGAGTCGGGCTTTTTGAGCACCGGGGAGCTGTTTTTT
CATSRESGFLSTGELFF
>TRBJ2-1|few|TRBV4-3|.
TGCGCCAGCAGCCAAGATATGAGAAGCTCCTACAATGAGCAGTTCTTC
CASSQDMRSSYNEQFF
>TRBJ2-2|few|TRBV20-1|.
TGCAGTGCTAGAGGAGAGGGGCTAGCCGGGGAGCTGTTTTTT
CSARGEGLAGELFF
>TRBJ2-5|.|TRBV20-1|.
TGCAGTGCTAGATGGCTAGAGGGGACCCAGTACTTC
CSARWLEGTQYF
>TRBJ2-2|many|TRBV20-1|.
TGCAGTGCTGACGACCCCACCGGGGAGCTGTTTTTT
CSADDPTGELFF
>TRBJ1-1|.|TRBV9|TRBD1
TGTGCCAGCACCCCAACAGGGGACCGTACTGAAGCTTTCTTT
CASTPTGDRTEAFF
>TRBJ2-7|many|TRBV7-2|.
TGTGCCAGCAGCTTAGACTCTAGCGCTCGGGCGGGGGAGCAGTACTTC
CASSLDSSARAGEQYF
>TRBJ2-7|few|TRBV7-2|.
TGTGCCAGCAGCTTAGTCTTTGGGACCTTTTACGAGCAGTACTTC
CASSLVFGTFYEQYF
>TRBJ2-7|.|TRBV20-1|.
TGCAGTGCTATGGACAGCTACGAGCAGTACTTC
CSAMDSYEQYF
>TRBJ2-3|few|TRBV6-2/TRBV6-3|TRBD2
TGTGCCAGCAGTTACTCTATAAGGGCTAGCGGGAGCACAGATACGCAGTATTTT
CASSYSIRASGSTDTQYF
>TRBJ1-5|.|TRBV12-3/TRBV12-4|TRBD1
TGTGCCAGCAGGGGGACAGGGGCATGGCAGCCCCAGCATTTT
CASRGTGAWQPQHF
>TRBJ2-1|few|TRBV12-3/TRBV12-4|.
TGTGCCAGCAGTTTAAACTTTGGGGCTGCCAATGAGCAGTTCTTC
CASSLNFGAANEQFF
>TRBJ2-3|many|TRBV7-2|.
TGTGCCAGCAGCTTAGCGGCGGGTGGAGGCACAGATACGCAGTATTTT
CASSLAAGGGTDTQYF
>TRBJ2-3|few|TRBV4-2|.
TGTGCCAGCAGCCACACCGGGAAAAGCACAGATACGCAGTATTTT
CASSHTGKSTDTQYF
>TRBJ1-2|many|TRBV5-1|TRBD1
TGCGCCAGCACTCTATGGACAGGGATTGACTACACCTTC
CASTLWTGIDYTF
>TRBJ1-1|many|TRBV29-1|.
TGCAGCGTTGAATGGGGTGAGGGAGCTTTCTTT
CSVEWGEGAFF
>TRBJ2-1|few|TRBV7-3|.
TGTGCCAGCAGCCCCATGGGGGCGAGCAATGAGCAGTTCTTC
CASSPMGASNEQFF
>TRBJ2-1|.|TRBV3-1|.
TGTGCCAGCAGCCACGTAGGTTCTGAGCAGTTCTTC
CASSHVGSEQFF
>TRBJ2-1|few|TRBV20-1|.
TGCAGTGCTAGAGATCGAGTTAGCGGCGTCGTTTACAATGAGCAGTTCTTC
CSARDRVSGVVYNEQFF
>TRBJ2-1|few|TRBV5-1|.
TGCGCCAGCAGCGGCCCGGGACTCCCTAACAATGAGCAGTTCTTC
CASSGPGLPNNEQFF
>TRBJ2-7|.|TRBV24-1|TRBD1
TGTGCCACCAGTGATGCAGAGGGGGCAGGTGAAGAGCAGTACTTC
CATSDAEGAGEEQYF
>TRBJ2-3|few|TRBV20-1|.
TGCAGTGCTACCCGGGACGCAGATACGCAGTATTTT
CSATRDADTQYF
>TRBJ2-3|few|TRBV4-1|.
TGCGCCAGCAGCCAAGTTCCGGGACCAGATACGCAGTATTTT
CASSQVPGPDTQYF
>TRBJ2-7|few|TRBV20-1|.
TGCAGTGCCGGGGGTCGATACGAGCAGTACTTC
CSAGGRYEQYF
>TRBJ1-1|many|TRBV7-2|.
TGTGCCAGCAGCTTAATGGTTGAAGCTTTCTTT
CASSLMVEAFF
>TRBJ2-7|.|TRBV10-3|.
TGTGCCATCAGTGAAGGACAGCTCGTTGGGGAGCAGTACTTC
CAISEGQLVGEQYF
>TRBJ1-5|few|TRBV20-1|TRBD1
TGCAGTGCTCGGACAGGGGGTATACGCAATCAGCCCCAGCATTTT
CSARTGGIRNQPQHF
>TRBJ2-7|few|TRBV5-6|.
TGTGCCAGCAGCTTGAGACAGGTGACCTCGGGGGAGCAGTACTTC
CASSLRQVTSGEQYF
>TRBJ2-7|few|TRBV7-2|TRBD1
TGTGCCAGCACCTGGGGGACAGAGGGCTACGAGCAGTACTTC
CASTWGTEGYEQYF
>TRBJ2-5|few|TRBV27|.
TGTGCCAGCAGTTTGGAAAGATTCAGGGAGACCCAGTACTTC
CASSLERFRETQYF
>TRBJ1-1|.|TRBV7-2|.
TGTGCCAGCAGCTTAACGACAGTAAGTCTGTCTGAAGCTTTCTTT
CASSLTTVSLSEAFF
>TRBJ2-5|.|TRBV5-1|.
TGCGCCAGCAGCTTGGGCGAGACAGGACAAGAGACCCAGTACTTC
CASSLGETGQETQYF
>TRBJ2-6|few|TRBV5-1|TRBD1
TGCGCCAGCAGGAACAGGGGTTCTTCTGGGGCCAACGTCCTGACTTTC
CASRNRGSSGANVLTF
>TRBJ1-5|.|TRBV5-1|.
TGCGCCAGCAGCTTGGAAGGGTGGGATCAGCCCCAGCATTTT
CASSLEGWDQPQHF
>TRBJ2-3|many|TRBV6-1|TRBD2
TGTGCCAGCAGGTCGACTAGCGGGGGTGCAGATACGCAGTATTTT
CASRSTSGGADTQYF
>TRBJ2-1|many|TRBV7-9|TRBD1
TGTGCCAGCAGCTTTGGGACAGCCTCCTACAATGAGCAGTTCTTC
CASSFGTASYNEQFF
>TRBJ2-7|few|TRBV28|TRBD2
TGTGCCAGCACACCCGCTCCACCGGGACTACAGTACTTC
CASTPAPPGLQYF
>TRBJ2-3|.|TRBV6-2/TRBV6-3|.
TGTGCCAGCAGCCCCACACGTCACTTTGGCACAGATACGCAGTATTTT
CASSPTRHFGTDTQYF
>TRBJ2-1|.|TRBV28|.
TGTGCCAGCAGTTTTGCAGGGGGGGCGTCCTACAATGAGCAGTTCTTC
CASSFAGGASYNEQFF
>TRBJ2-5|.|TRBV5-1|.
TGCGCCAGCAGCTCGCTCGGCGAAGAGACCCAGTACTTC
CASSSLGEETQYF
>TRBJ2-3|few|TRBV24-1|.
TGTGCCACCACATCGTCAGTCACAGGAGGAGATACGCAGTATTTT
CATTSSVTGGDTQYF
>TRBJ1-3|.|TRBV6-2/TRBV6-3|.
TGTGCCAGCAGTTATTACCCGACAGACTCTGGAAACACCATATATTTT
CASSYYPTDSGNTIYF
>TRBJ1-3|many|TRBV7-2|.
TGTGCCAGCAGCTTAGACTCGATCTCTGGAAACACCATATATTTT
CASSLDSISGNTIYF
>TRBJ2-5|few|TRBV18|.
TGTGCCAGCTCACCGCAGCCTCATTTACAAGAGACCCAGTACTTC
CASSPQPHLQETQYF
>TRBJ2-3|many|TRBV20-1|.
TGCAGCTCCGGGGTATACAAAAACACAGATACGCAGTATTTT
CSSGVYKNTDTQYF
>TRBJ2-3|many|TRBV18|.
TGTGCCAGCTCAAGGGACTTAGAAAATACAGATACGCAGTATTTT
CASSRDLENTDTQYF